Listed below are T cell receptor beta chains from one sample, sequenced in a study of cytomegalovirus exposure and HLA in healthy donors. Assay: immunoSEQ multiplex PCR; the TCRdb copy retains only in-frame clones and omits some. The repertoire holds 110,000 to 150,000 clones, 75% seen once, with about 6.5% in the top ten. Material for sequencing was PBMCs. Receptor source: a man aged 25 to 45 in good health and CMV-seronegative. Both conserved end residues are part of each CDR3. A D gene is named only where the DNA matches it firmly. Some rows mark clone size as missing; the rest say once, few, many or name a class of expanded clone.

v_gene	j_gene	d_gene	abundance	CDR3aa	CDR3nt
TRBV30	TRBJ2-2	TRBD1	-	CARQGASTGELFF	TGTGCCCGGCAGGGGGCGAGCACCGGGGAGCTGTTTTTT
TRBV19	TRBJ2-5	-	many	CASSEGVQETQYF	TGTGCCAGTAGTGAAGGGGTCCAAGAGACCCAGTACTTC
TRBV28	TRBJ1-3	-	-	CASSLFSSSGNTIYF	TGTGCCAGCAGTTTATTCTCGAGCTCTGGAAACACCATATATTTT
TRBV2	TRBJ1-1	-	-	CASSIRQAAYMNTEAFF	TGTGCCAGCAGTATAAGACAGGCTGCTTACATGAACACTGAAGCTTTCTTT
TRBV5-4	TRBJ2-3	-	-	CASSPGGSGTDTQYF	TGTGCCAGCAGCCCCGGGGGTAGCGGCACAGATACGCAGTATTTT
TRBV27	TRBJ2-1	TRBD2	-	CASSLTSTSGYNEQFF	TGTGCCAGCAGTTTAACGTCGACTAGCGGATACAATGAGCAGTTCTTC
TRBV5-6	TRBJ2-5	TRBD2	-	CASSLAGGQETQYF	TGTGCCAGCAGTTTAGCGGGGGGGCAAGAGACCCAGTACTTC
TRBV15	TRBJ1-1	-	-	CATSRVAVNTEAFF	TGTGCCACCAGCAGAGTCGCAGTGAACACTGAAGCTTTCTTT
TRBV6-6	TRBJ2-7	-	few	CASSGIDKSSYEQYF	TGTGCCAGCAGCGGGATAGACAAGTCCTCCTACGAGCAGTACTTC
TRBV2	TRBJ2-5	TRBD2	once	CASRGTRGETQYF	TGTGCCAGCAGGGGGACTAGGGGCGAGACCCAGTACTTC
TRBV7-3	TRBJ1-1	-	-	CATEQGTPEAFF	TGTGCCACGGAACAGGGAACCCCTGAAGCTTTCTTT
TRBV5-1	TRBJ2-3	-	few	CASRGAEGTDTQYF	TGCGCCAGCAGGGGAGCGGAGGGCACAGATACGCAGTATTTT
TRBV9	TRBJ2-5	-	-	CASTSPWTEETQYF	TGTGCCAGCACCTCCCCCTGGACTGAAGAGACCCAGTACTTC
TRBV10-3	TRBJ2-1	TRBD1	-	CAIGQVQDDEQFF	TGTGCCATCGGACAGGTTCAAGACGATGAGCAGTTCTTC
TRBV11-2	TRBJ1-1	-	-	CASSLWRAGTEAFF	TGTGCCAGCAGCTTATGGAGGGCTGGCACTGAAGCTTTCTTT
TRBV28	TRBJ1-2	-	-	CASSLPQGWEGGYTF	TGTGCCAGCAGTTTGCCTCAGGGCTGGGAGGGTGGCTACACCTTC
TRBV11-2	TRBJ2-3	TRBD2	once	CASSLGSEASGPRGDTQYF	TGTGCCAGCAGCTTAGGGAGTGAGGCTAGCGGCCCCCGGGGGGATACGCAGTATTTT
TRBV9	TRBJ2-2	TRBD2	few	CASSPTSGRVSGELFF	TGTGCCAGCAGCCCGACTAGCGGGAGGGTTTCCGGGGAGCTGTTTTTT
TRBV28	TRBJ2-7	TRBD2	once	CASSSGGLANRLEQYF	TGTGCCAGCAGTTCGGGGGGACTAGCAAATCGGCTCGAGCAGTACTTC
TRBV6-1	TRBJ1-4	TRBD1	-	CASSEYQGAGEKLFF	TGTGCCAGCAGTGAATATCAGGGGGCGGGTGAAAAACTGTTTTTT
TRBV5-1	TRBJ2-1	TRBD1	-	CASSGTTGGMNEQFF	TGCGCCAGCAGCGGGACGACAGGGGGGATGAATGAGCAGTTCTTC
TRBV9	TRBJ2-1	TRBD2	-	CASSVGTSGVYDEQFF	TGTGCCAGCAGCGTGGGGACTAGCGGGGTGTACGATGAGCAGTTCTTC
TRBV19	TRBJ1-2	TRBD1	-	CASSPGTGVYGYTF	TGTGCCAGTAGTCCCGGGACAGGGGTTTATGGCTACACCTTC
TRBV6-4	TRBJ2-2	-	-	CARAPGAGELFF	TGTGCCAGGGCCCCAGGGGCCGGGGAGCTGTTTTTT
TRBV20-1	TRBJ2-1	-	-	CSASTYNEQFF	TGCAGTGCTAGCACCTACAATGAGCAGTTCTTC
TRBV5-1	TRBJ1-1	-	-	CASSLALGQNTEAFF	TGCGCCAGCAGCTTGGCCCTGGGACAGAACACTGAAGCTTTCTTT
TRBV15	TRBJ1-4	-	-	CATSREEAIATNEKLFF	TGTGCCACCAGCAGAGAGGAGGCAATTGCAACTAATGAAAAACTGTTTTTT
TRBV5-1	TRBJ2-7	-	-	CASSLTLTDSYEQYF	TGCGCCAGCAGCTTAACTCTGACGGACAGCTACGAGCAGTACTTC
TRBV11-2	TRBJ2-5	-	-	CASSLDLNSQETQYF	TGTGCCAGCAGCTTAGATCTGAACAGCCAAGAGACCCAGTACTTC
TRBV7-3	TRBJ2-3	TRBD2	-	CASSPRGTSADTQYF	TGTGCCAGCAGCCCGCGTGGGACTAGCGCAGATACGCAGTATTTT
TRBV2	TRBJ2-3	-	once	CASAGTGSTDTQYF	TGTGCCAGCGCGGGGACTGGGAGCACAGATACGCAGTATTTT
TRBV6-5	TRBJ1-1	TRBD1	-	CASRYQGAGNTEAFF	TGTGCCAGCAGATATCAGGGGGCAGGGAACACTGAAGCTTTCTTT
TRBV28	TRBJ2-1	-	-	CASSIRGRDEQFF	TGTGCCAGCAGTATTAGGGGTCGGGATGAGCAGTTCTTC
TRBV14	TRBJ2-5	-	-	CAGSQDRGAVQETQYF	TGTGCCGGCAGCCAAGATCGCGGAGCGGTCCAAGAGACCCAGTACTTC
TRBV21-1	TRBJ1-1	-	-	CASSSPNTEAFF	TGTGCCAGCTCCTCCCCGAACACTGAAGCTTTCTTT
TRBV30	TRBJ1-5	-	-	CASSTAEGPQHF	TGTGCCTCTTCTACCGCCGAGGGGCCCCAGCATTTT
TRBV9	TRBJ1-2	-	-	CASSVGGESYGYTF	TGTGCCAGCAGCGTCGGGGGAGAGTCCTATGGCTACACCTTC
TRBV28	TRBJ1-1	TRBD1	few	CASSPSGQGDTEAFF	TGTGCCAGCAGTCCCTCAGGACAGGGAGACACTGAAGCTTTCTTT
TRBV19	TRBJ2-3	TRBD1	-	CASSHRGLGTDTQYF	TGTGCCAGTAGTCACAGGGGTTTGGGCACAGATACGCAGTATTTT
TRBV4-1	TRBJ2-3	-	few	CASSQAGDTQYF	TGCGCCAGCAGCCAGGCGGGAGATACGCAGTATTTT
TRBV9	TRBJ1-6	-	-	CASSQHDGGSPLHF	TGTGCCAGCAGCCAGCACGATGGGGGGTCACCCCTCCACTTT
TRBV2	TRBJ1-1	-	-	CASSELRQAEAFF	TGTGCCAGCAGTGAACTTCGACAAGCTGAAGCTTTCTTT
TRBV5-1	TRBJ2-3	TRBD1	once	CASSLGQGAADTQYF	TGCGCCAGCAGCTTGGGACAGGGGGCGGCAGATACGCAGTATTTT
TRBV7-9	TRBJ2-5	-	few	CASSLARETQYF	TGTGCCAGCAGCTTAGCGAGGGAGACCCAGTACTTC
TRBV5-1	TRBJ2-3	TRBD2	-	CASRISGGRATDTQYF	TGCGCCAGCAGAATAAGCGGGGGGAGGGCTACAGATACGCAGTATTTT
TRBV20-1	TRBJ2-1	-	-	CSASSSAEQFF	TGCAGTGCTAGTAGTAGCGCTGAGCAGTTCTTC
TRBV10-3	TRBJ2-3	TRBD2	-	CAISETAGADTQYF	TGTGCCATCAGTGAGACAGCGGGAGCAGATACGCAGTATTTT
TRBV19	TRBJ2-6	TRBD2	-	CASKTGGANGLTF	TGTGCCAGTAAAACGGGAGGGGCCAACGGCCTGACTTTC
TRBV9	TRBJ1-6	-	few	CASSVGGSDNAPLHF	TGTGCCAGCAGCGTAGGGGGCTCGGACAACGCACCCCTCCACTTT
TRBV29-1	TRBJ1-3	-	-	CCTAGSGNTIYF	TGCTGCACAGCAGGTTCTGGAAACACCATATATTTT